The rows below give T cell receptor beta chains drawn from one sample of a study of T cells in Graves' hyperthyroidism and ophthalmopathy. TCRdb called the multiplex PCR reads again in MiXCR, with one record for every CDR3 protein. Found here are a few hundred thousand distinct CDR3 sequences, roughly 20% of them singletons; the top ten hold less than 20%. The sequenced material came from blood. These receptors all come from a woman aged 35 to 49 with Graves' ophthalmopathy. Both conserved end residues are part of each CDR3. Each record gives: V gene, J gene, D gene, clone size, CDR3 protein, CDR3 DNA. D genes are given only for firm matches. Size tells how often a clone was seen (once, few, many) or the class of an expanded clone, and some rows leave it out.

TRBV4-1	TRBJ1-2	.	.	CASSLDRYYGYNF	TGCGCCAGCAGCCTAGATAGGTACTATGGCTACAACTTC
TRBV12-5	TRBJ2-7	TRBD2	many	CASGLVEGAGLSYEQYF	TGTGCTAGTGGTTTGGTAGAGGGTGCGGGACTATCCTACGAGCAGTACTTC
TRBV19	TRBJ1-1	.	.	CASSIGQVGTEAFF	TGTGCCAGTAGTATTGGGCAGGTGGGCACTGAAGCTTTCTTT
TRBV6-5	TRBJ2-1	.	few	CASSYEEGPNEQFF	TGTGCCAGCAGTTACGAAGAGGGCCCCAATGAGCAGTTCTTC
TRBV28	TRBJ2-7	.	many	CASRTTDGSAYSYEQYF	TGTGCCAGCAGAACGACGGACGGTAGCGCTTACTCCTACGAGCAGTACTTC
TRBV19	TRBJ1-5	.	.	CASSIDKNQPQHF	TGTGCCAGTAGTATAGACAAGAATCAGCCCCAGCATTTT
TRBV6-1	TRBJ2-5	.	many	CASTPWGGRETQYF	TGTGCCAGCACCCCCTGGGGGGGGCGAGAGACCCAGTACTTC
TRBV2	TRBJ1-1	TRBD1	many	CASGQGNMNTEAFF	TGTGCCAGCGGACAGGGGAACATGAACACTGAAGCTTTCTTT
TRBV7-2	TRBJ1-1	.	.	CASSAIWGGTEAFF	TGTGCCAGCAGCGCCATCTGGGGAGGCACTGAAGCTTTCTTT
TRBV6-1	TRBJ2-5	TRBD1	many	CASRVGQGAETQYF	TGTGCCAGCAGAGTGGGACAGGGGGCAGAGACCCAGTACTTC
TRBV4-1	TRBJ2-7	.	.	CASNQVPEGSPYEQYF	TGCGCCAGCAACCAAGTACCCGAGGGTAGCCCCTACGAGCAGTACTTC